Listed here are 20 T cell receptor beta chains from one sample, sequenced in a study of vaccination and CD4 T cells after COVID-19. This sample's treatment: approximately 11-day PBMC culture with coronavirus spike peptide pools or control peptides (ViraFEST assay). The Oncomine TCR Beta short-read assay generated sequence data from the DNA of cultured CD4+ T cells. Using its own MiXCR run on the PCR reads, TCRdb lists one record per CDR3 protein. The table lists nearly 15,000 distinct CDR3 sequences, just under 80% of them singletons. The antigens of these receptors remain unknown. Sequences were derived from CD4+ T cells from blood, cultured in vitro, sampled after SARS-CoV-2 vaccination. Source of these receptors: a human donor who received a COVID-19 vaccine.

V usage is TRBV10-1 and J usage is TRBJ1-4; no clear D gene. The germline V gene has CDR1 WNHNN and CDR2 SYGVQD (reference sequence). The germline V and J ends were trimmed by 8 bases and 4 bases, with 8 bases remaining between them. This CDR3 spans 12 amino acids. This chain's CDR3 is CASGEINEKLFF. The DNA of the CDR3 is TGCGCCAGCGGGGAGATTAATGAAAAACTGTTTTTT.

The chain has TRBV15 and TRBJ1-5; TRBD1 agrees at 7 bases. V lost 0 bases and J lost 1; bases outside the gene matches: 9. The CDR3 length is 18 residues. Germline V gene lookup returns CDR1 LNHNV and CDR2 YYDKDF (reference sequence). DNA of the CDR3: TGTGCCACCAGCAGAGAGCCCCCGGGAGGGGGCAGCAATCAGCCCCAGCATTTT. Translation gives CATSREPPGGGSNQPQHF. Looking up the rest from reference TRBV15 and TRBJ1-5 gives the full variable domain: DAMVIQNPRYQVTQFGKPVTLSCSQTLNHNVMYWYQQKSSQAPKLLFHYYDKDFNNEADTPDNFQSRRPNTSFCFLDIRSPGLGDTAMYLCATSREPPGGGSNQPQHFGDGTRLSIL.

This chain uses TRBV10-3 with TRBJ1-6; 9 bases line up with TRBD1. Germline CDR1 reads ENHRY; CDR2 reads SYGVKD. J lost 9 bases, V lost 4 bases, and 4 bases had no gene match. The CDR3 spans 14 residues. In nucleotides, the CDR3 is TGTGCCATCAGTGCGGGACAGGGAGTTTCACCCCTCCACTTT. Protein sequence: CAISAGQGVSPLHF.

The rearrangement uses TRBV2 and TRBJ2-5, with D perhaps TRBD2 (7 bases). This CDR3 spans 14 amino acids. The germline V gene encodes CDR1 SNHLY and CDR2 FYNNEI. Trimming pared 5 bases from V and 3 bases from J, leaving 13 bases between. CDR3 sequence reads: CASSLRGGKETQYF. In DNA form, the CDR3 reads TGTGCCAGCAGTCTTAGGGGGGGGAAAGAGACCCAGTACTTC.

The sample holds one count of this clonotype. This chain joins TRBV19 and TRBJ1-5; D possibly corresponds to TRBD1 (5 bases). Looked up from germline, CDR1 is LNHDA and CDR2 is SQIVND (reference sequence). Trimming cost V 11 bases and J 4 bases, with 18 bases left between them. The CDR3 consists of 14 residues. CDR3 in amino acids: CASNGGDLNQPQHF. CDR3 bases: TGTGCCTCCAACGGTGGGGACCTAAATCAGCCCCAGCATTTT.

This chain links TRBV20-1 with TRBJ1-3; D gene unclear. The ends were cut back, 3 bases at V and 4 bases at J, with 13 bases in the middle. The germline V gene encodes CDR1 DFQATT and CDR2 SNEGSKA (reference sequence). The CDR3 has 14 amino acids. The CDR3 sequence: CSASGLVGGNTIYF. The DNA of the CDR3 is TGCAGTGCTAGCGGCCTCGTTGGGGGAAACACCATATATTTT.

The CDR3 loop is CANSRGLRNTIYF. The CDR3 region has the DNA TGTGCCAACTCGAGGGGTCTGCGAAACACCATATATTTT. J is TRBJ1-3 and V is TRBV6-1, with D tentatively TRBD1 (5 bases). Trimming removed 10 bases from V and 5 bases from J, with 15 bases in between. CDR1 and CDR2 (germline): MNHNS, SASEGT. The CDR3 contains 13 residues.

This rearrangement joins TRBV2 to TRBJ1-1; a possible D gene is TRBD1 (6 bases). Germline CDR1 and CDR2: SNHLY and FYNNEI. Between the trimmed V and J ends, which lost 5 bases and 3 bases, there was a span of 10 bases. The CDR3 sequence is 13 residues long. The CDR3 sequence is CASSITGYTEAFF. DNA of the CDR3: TGTGCCAGCAGTATAACAGGGTACACTGAAGCTTTCTTT.

This chain uses TRBV6-1 with TRBJ2-7, with TRBD1 matching over 7 bases. Germline V gene lookup returns CDR1 MNHNS and CDR2 SASEGT. The CDR3 consists of 15 residues. The V and J ends lost 3 bases and 6 bases, in that order; junction bases with no gene match: 11. Here the CDR3 reads CASSDAGTVLGEQYF. For the CDR3, the DNA is TGTGCCAGCAGTGATGCCGGGACAGTCCTCGGCGAGCAGTACTTC.

This clonotype was detected only a few times. The chain couples TRBV20-1 to TRBJ1-2, with TRBD1 identical over 9 bases. Trimming took 5 bases from V and 9 from J; bases not matched to a gene: 13. The CDR3 totals 14 residues. Germline V gene lookup returns CDR1 DFQATT and CDR2 SNEGSKA (reference sequence). CDR3 sequence (DNA): TGCAGTGCTGTAGAACCGGGACAGGGAGGAAGCTACACCTTC. Protein product: CSAVEPGQGGSYTF.

The chain has TRBV2 and TRBJ1-6; D unclear. CDR1 and CDR2 (germline): SNHLY, FYNNEI. The V end lost 6 bases, the J end lost 10 bases, and 10 bases lay between the germline ends. The CDR3 is 12 amino acids. CDR3 DNA: TGTGCCAGCAGAGCAGCCCTATCACCCCTCCACTTT. The encoded protein is CASRAALSPLHF.

The chain joins TRBV6-2 or TRBV6-3 to TRBJ1-2, with D maybe TRBD1 (6 bases). The CDR3 sequence is 13 residues long. CDR1 is MNHEY and CDR2 is SVGEGT in the germline V gene. V dropped 0 bases and J dropped 4 bases, with 6 bases sitting between them. CDR3: CASSYSGGYGYTF. Written as DNA, the CDR3 is TGTGCCAGCAGTTACTCAGGGGGCTATGGCTACACCTTC.

This clonotype was picked up a small number of times. The chain has TRBV2 and TRBJ2-3, with TRBD2 as a possible D gene (6 bases). Germline V gene sequence: CDR1 SNHLY, CDR2 FYNNEI. The CDR3 has 13 residues. Trimming left V 3 bases short and J 7 bases short, with 11 bases between. The chain's CDR3 is CASSDSGLYTQYF. Written as DNA, the CDR3 is TGTGCCAGCAGTGATTCGGGACTCTATACGCAGTATTTT.

The V call is TRBV7-9, the J call TRBJ1-6; 7 nucleotides line up with TRBD1. There are 15 residues in the CDR3. V lost 5 bases and J lost 5; bases outside the gene matches: 6. CDR1 SEHNR and CDR2 FQNEAQ come from the germline V gene (reference sequence). CDR3 DNA sequence: TGTGCCAGCAGCCCCGACGACAGGGATAATTCACCCCTCCACTTT. This encodes CASSPDDRDNSPLHF. Full variable domain (remainder filled in from reference TRBV7-9 and TRBJ1-6): DTGVSQNPRHKITKRGQNVTFRCDPISEHNRLYWYRQTLGQGPEFLTYFQNEAQLEKSRLLSDRFSAERPKGSFSTLEIQRTEQGDSAMYLCASSPDDRDNSPLHFGNGTRLTVT.

V gene TRBV5-1 combines with J gene TRBJ2-7; unclear D gene. The CDR3 is 17 residues long. V was trimmed by 1 base and J by 1 base, leaving 18 bases between them. Germline CDR1 and CDR2: SGHRS and YFSETQ. The CDR3, as DNA: TGCGCCAGCAGCTTGAGGCAGACCTCGGCCCAATCCTACGAGCAGTACTTC. Translation: CASSLRQTSAQSYEQYF.

The chain couples TRBV30 to TRBJ1-2, with D possibly matching TRBD1 (6 bases). From germline, CDR1 is GTSNPN and CDR2 SVGIG (reference sequence). The ends were cut back, 2 bases at V and 7 bases at J, with 14 bases in the middle. CDR3 length equals 13 residues. The chain's CDR3 is CAWSRQGFSGYTF. CDR3 DNA sequence: TGTGCCTGGAGTAGGCAGGGGTTCTCTGGCTACACCTTC.

The chain recombines TRBV6-1 with TRBJ2-5, with TRBD1 matching 8 bases. The length of the CDR3 is 15 residues. V lost 10 bases and J lost 3; bases outside the gene matches: 13. The germline V gene has CDR1 MNHNS and CDR2 SASEGT. The CDR3 nucleotides are TGTGCCATCAGGGCGGACAGGGTCGGAAAAGAGACCCAGTACTTC. Amino acid sequence: CAIRADRVGKETQYF.

This clonotype turned up a few times. Compared with germline, one end of the junction differs, possibly owing to a read error. J is TRBJ1-6 and V is TRBV7-8; D not certain. Germline lookup yields CDR1 SGHVS and CDR2 FQNEAQ. The CDR3 contains 13 residues. The chain's CDR3 is CASSLDDNSPLHF. CDR3 coding DNA: TGTGCCAGCAGCTTAGACGATAATTCGCCCCTCCACTTT.

The chain has TRBV7-9 and TRBJ1-1; 7 nucleotides line up with TRBD1. The germline V gene has CDR1 SEHNR and CDR2 FQNEAQ (reference sequence). This CDR3 comprises 13 residues. The J segment lost 3 bases and the V segment lost 5 bases, leaving 3 bases of the junction unmatched. The CDR3 coding sequence is TGTGCCAGCAGCCTAACAGGGGACACTGAAGCTTTCTTT. This translates into CASSLTGDTEAFF.

V and J are TRBV20-1 and TRBJ2-3; D is possibly TRBD2 (6 bases). Germline lookup yields CDR1 DFQATT and CDR2 SNEGSKA (reference sequence). The ends were cut back, 2 bases at V and 0 bases at J, with 12 bases in the middle. The CDR3 is 15 amino acids. The CDR3 reads CSARRRGFSTDTQYF. The CDR3 DNA is TGCAGTGCTAGAAGGCGGGGCTTTAGCACAGATACGCAGTATTTT.